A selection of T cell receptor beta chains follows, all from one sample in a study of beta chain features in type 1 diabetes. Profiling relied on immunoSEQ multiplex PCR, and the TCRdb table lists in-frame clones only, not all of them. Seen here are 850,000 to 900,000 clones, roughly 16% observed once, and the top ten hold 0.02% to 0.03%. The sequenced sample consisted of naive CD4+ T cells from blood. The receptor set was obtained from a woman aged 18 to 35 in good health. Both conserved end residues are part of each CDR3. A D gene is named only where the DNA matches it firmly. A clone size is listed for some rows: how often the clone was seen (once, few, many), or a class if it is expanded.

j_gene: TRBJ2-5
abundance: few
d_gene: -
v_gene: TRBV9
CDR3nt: TGTGCCAGCAGTCATAGTCAAGGGAGGGAGACCCAGTACTTC
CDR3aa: CASSHSQGRETQYF

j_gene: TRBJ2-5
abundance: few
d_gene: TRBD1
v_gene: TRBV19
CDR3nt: TGTGCCAGTAGTATGTGGACAGGCCAAGAGACCCAGTACTTC
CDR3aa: CASSMWTGQETQYF

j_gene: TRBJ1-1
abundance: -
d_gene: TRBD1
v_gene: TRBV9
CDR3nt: TGTGCCAGCAGCCCCTGGGACAGACTACGTGGGGCTTTCTTT
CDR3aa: CASSPWDRLRGAFF

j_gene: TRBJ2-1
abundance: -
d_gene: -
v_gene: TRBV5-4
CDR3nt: TGTGCCAGCAGCTTGGATAGGGACAATGAGCAGTTCTTC
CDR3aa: CASSLDRDNEQFF

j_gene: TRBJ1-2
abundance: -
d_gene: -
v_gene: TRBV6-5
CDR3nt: TGTGCCAGCAGTTACCGGCCACACTATGGCTACACCTTC
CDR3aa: CASSYRPHYGYTF

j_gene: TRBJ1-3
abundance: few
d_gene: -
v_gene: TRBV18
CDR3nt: TGTGCCAGCTCACCCACAGGGACTGGAAACACCATATATTTT
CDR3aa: CASSPTGTGNTIYF

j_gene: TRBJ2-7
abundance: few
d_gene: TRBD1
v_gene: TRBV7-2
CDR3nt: TGTGCCAGCAGCTACGGACAGGGCCTCTTCTTC
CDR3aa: CASSYGQGLFF

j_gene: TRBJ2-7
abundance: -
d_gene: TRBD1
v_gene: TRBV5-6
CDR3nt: TGTGCCAGCAGCGCCTTGGGGACAGCGTTCTACGAGCAGTACTTC
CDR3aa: CASSALGTAFYEQYF

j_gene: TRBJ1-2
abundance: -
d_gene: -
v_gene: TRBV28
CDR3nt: TGTGCCAGCAGATTACAGGGTGCTAACTATGGCTACACCTTC
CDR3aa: CASRLQGANYGYTF

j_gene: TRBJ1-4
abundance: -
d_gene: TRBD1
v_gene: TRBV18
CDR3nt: TGTGCCAGCTCACCGGGACAGGGGAGTGAAAAACTGTTTTTT
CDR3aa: CASSPGQGSEKLFF

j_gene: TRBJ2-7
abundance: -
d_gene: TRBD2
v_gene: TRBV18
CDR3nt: TGTGCCAGCTCGCCCGGGACTACAAACTACGAGCAGTACTTC
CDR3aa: CASSPGTTNYEQYF

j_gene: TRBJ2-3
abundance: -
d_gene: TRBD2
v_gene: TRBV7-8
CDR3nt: TGTGCCAGCAGCCTCAGACTCCTAGCGGGAGTCACTAGCACAGATACGCAGTATTTT
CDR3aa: CASSLRLLAGVTSTDTQYF

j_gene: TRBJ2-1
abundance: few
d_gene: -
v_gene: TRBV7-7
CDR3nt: TGTGCTAGCAGCTTAGGCCAAGGGTTCTACAATGAGCAGTTCTTC
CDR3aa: CASSLGQGFYNEQFF

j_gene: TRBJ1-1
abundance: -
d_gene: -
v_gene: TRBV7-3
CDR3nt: TGTGCCAGCAGCACTGGACAGTTCACTGAAGCTTTCTTT
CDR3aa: CASSTGQFTEAFF

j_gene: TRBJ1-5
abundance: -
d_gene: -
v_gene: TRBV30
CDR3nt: TGTGCCTGGAGTGGTCCACCTTATAGCAATCAGCCCCAGCATTTT
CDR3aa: CAWSGPPYSNQPQHF

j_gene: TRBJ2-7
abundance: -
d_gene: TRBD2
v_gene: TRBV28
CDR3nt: TGTGCCAGCAGTTTATCGGGCGCTAGCGGGAGATTCGAGCAGTACTTC
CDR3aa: CASSLSGASGRFEQYF

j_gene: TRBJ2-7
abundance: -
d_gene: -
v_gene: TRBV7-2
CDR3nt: TGTGCCAGCAGATTTTCCTTCGCGGGTTCCCCCTACGAGCAGTACTTC
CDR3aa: CASRFSFAGSPYEQYF

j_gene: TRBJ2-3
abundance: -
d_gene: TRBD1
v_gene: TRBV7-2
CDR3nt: TGTGCCAGCAGCAAAGGGGGCCCCGCGGCGGATACGCAGTATTTT
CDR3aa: CASSKGGPAADTQYF

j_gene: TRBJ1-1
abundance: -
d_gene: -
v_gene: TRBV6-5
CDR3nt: TGTGCCAGCAGTGTGGCAGGACTTGACACTGAAGCTTTCTTT
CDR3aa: CASSVAGLDTEAFF

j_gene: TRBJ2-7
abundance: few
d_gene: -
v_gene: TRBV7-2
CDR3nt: TGTGCCAGCAGCTTAGCGGGCAACTCCTACGAGCAGTACTTC
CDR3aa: CASSLAGNSYEQYF

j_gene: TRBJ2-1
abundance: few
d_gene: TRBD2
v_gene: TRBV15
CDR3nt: TGTGCCACCAGCAGACCCCTAGCGGGACCAAATGAGCAGTTCTTC
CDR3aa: CATSRPLAGPNEQFF

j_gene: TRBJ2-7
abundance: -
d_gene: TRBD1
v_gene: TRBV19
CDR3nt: TGTGCCAGACCGGGACAGGGTCGTTATAAGCAGTACTTC
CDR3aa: CARPGQGRYKQYF

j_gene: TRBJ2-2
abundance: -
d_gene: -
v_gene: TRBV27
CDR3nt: TGTGCCAGCAGAGACTTTAGGTCCACGACTCTGTTTTTT
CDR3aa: CASRDFRSTTLFF

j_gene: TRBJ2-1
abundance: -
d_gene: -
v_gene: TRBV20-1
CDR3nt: TGCAGTGCGTCTAGCTACAATGAGCAGTTCTTC
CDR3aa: CSASSYNEQFF

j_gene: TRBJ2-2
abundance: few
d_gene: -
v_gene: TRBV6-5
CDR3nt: TGTGCCAGCAGTTACTCGTCCGCTGTGCGAGGCGGGGAGCTGTTTTTT
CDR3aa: CASSYSSAVRGGELFF

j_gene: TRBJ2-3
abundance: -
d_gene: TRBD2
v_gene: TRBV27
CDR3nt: TGTGCCAGCAGGACCGGAATCGGACTAGCGACCACAGATACGCAGTATTTT
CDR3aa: CASRTGIGLATTDTQYF

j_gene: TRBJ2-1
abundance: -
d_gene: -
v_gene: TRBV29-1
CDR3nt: TGCAGCGTGGGTAGGTCCTTTGAGAATGAGCAGTTCTTC
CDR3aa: CSVGRSFENEQFF

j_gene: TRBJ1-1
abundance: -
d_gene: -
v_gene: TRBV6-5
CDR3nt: TGTGCCAGCAGTTACTCTTCTGGGGCCACTGAAGCTTTCTTT
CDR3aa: CASSYSSGATEAFF

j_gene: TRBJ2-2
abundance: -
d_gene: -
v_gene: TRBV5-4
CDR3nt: TGTGCCAGCAGCTTTCAGAATCTCGGCGGGGAGCTGTTTTTT
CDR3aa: CASSFQNLGGELFF

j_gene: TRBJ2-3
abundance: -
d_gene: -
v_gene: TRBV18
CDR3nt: TGTGCCAGCTCACCAGCGACTGCATGGGATACGCAGTATTTT
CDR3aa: CASSPATAWDTQYF

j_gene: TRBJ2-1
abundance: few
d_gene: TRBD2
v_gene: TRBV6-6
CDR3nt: TGTGCCAGCAGTTACGTAGCGGGTTGGGACAATGAGCAGTTCTTC
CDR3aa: CASSYVAGWDNEQFF

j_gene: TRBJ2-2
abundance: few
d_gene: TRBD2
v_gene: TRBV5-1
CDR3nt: TGCGCCAGCAGCATCGGACTAGCGGGAGATTCCGGGGAGCTGTTTTTT
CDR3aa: CASSIGLAGDSGELFF

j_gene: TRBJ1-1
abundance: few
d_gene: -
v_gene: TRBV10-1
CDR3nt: TGCGCCAGCAGCCCCGAGGGGAAATCTGAAGCTTTCTTT
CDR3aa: CASSPEGKSEAFF

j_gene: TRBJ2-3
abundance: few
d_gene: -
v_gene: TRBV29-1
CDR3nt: TGCAGCGCCCTAGGACAGCGGACTTACACAGATACGCAGTATTTT
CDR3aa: CSALGQRTYTDTQYF

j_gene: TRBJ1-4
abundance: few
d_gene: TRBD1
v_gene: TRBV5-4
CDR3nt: TGTGCCAGCAGCGGGACAACAGGGGGCCCCGAAAAACTGTTTTTT
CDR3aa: CASSGTTGGPEKLFF

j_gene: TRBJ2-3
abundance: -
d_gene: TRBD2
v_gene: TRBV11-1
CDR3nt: TGTGCCAGCAGCTTACTAGCGGGAGGGATCACAGATACGCAGTATTTT
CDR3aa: CASSLLAGGITDTQYF

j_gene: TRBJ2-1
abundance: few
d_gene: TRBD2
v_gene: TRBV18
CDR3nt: TGTGCCAGCTCACCAACTGGTGCGGGAGGCCAGGGTGAGCAGTTCTTC
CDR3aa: CASSPTGAGGQGEQFF

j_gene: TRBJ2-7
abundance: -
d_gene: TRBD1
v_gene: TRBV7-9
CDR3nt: TGTGCCAGCAGCTTAGCGGACAGGGCGTCCTACGAGCAGTACTTC
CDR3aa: CASSLADRASYEQYF

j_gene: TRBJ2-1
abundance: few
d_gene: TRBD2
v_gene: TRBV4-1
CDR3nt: TGCGCCAGCAGCCAAAAACTAGCGGGAGCTTACAATGAGCAGTTCTTC
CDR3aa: CASSQKLAGAYNEQFF

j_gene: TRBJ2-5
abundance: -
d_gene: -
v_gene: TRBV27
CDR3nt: TGTGCCAGCAGTACAACCCCGCCGCGGTACCAAGAGACCCAGTACTTC
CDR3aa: CASSTTPPRYQETQYF

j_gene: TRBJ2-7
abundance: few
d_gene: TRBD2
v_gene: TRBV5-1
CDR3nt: TGCGCCAGCAGCTTGACTTTAAGCGGGACCGTAGGCTACGAGCAGTACTTC
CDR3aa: CASSLTLSGTVGYEQYF

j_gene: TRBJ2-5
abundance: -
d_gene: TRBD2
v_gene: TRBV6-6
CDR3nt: TGTGCCAGCAGTTATCAAGCGGGAGTCGGTTTAGAGACCCAGTACTTC
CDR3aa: CASSYQAGVGLETQYF

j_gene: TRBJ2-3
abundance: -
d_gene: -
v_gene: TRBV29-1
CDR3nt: TGCAGCGTTGACAGGACTAGCACAGATACGCAGTATTTT
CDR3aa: CSVDRTSTDTQYF

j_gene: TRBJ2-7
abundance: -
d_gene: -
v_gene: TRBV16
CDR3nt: TGTGCCAGCAGCCGAACTGAGTACGAGCAGTACTTC
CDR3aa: CASSRTEYEQYF

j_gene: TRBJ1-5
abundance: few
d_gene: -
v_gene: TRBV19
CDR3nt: TGTGCCAGTAGGGATCAGGGTCGGCCCCAGCATTTT
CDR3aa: CASRDQGRPQHF

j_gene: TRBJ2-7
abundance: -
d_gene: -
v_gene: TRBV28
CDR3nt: TGTGCCAGCAGTTTTGGGGGTGTCTACGAGCAGTACTTC
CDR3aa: CASSFGGVYEQYF

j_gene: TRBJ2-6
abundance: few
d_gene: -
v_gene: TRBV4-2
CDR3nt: TGTGCCAGCAGCCAAGTTTGGGGGGCCAACGTCCTGACTTTC
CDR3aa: CASSQVWGANVLTF

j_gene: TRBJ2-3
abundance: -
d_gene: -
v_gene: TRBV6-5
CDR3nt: TGTGCCAGCAGTTTGCTCGATACGCAGTATTTT
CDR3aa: CASSLLDTQYF

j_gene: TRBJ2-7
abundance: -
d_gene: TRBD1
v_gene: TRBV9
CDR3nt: TGTGCCAGCAGCGCTCGCACAGGGGACGAGCAGTACTTC
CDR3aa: CASSARTGDEQYF

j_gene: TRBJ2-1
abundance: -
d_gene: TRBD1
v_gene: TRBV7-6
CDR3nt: TGTGCCAGCAGCTCTTGGACAGGGGGCGCCTACAATGAGCAGTTCTTC
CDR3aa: CASSSWTGGAYNEQFF

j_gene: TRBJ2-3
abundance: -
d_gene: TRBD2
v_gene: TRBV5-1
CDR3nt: TGCGCCAGCAGCTTCATGGCGGGAGGTTCTGATACGCAGTATTTT
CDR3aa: CASSFMAGGSDTQYF

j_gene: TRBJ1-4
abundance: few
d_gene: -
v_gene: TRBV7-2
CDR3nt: TGTGCCAGTGCCAGGGAATCGGCAACTAATGAAAAACTGTTTTTT
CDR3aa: CASARESATNEKLFF

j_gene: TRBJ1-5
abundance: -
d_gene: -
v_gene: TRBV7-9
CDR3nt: TGTGCCAGCAGCTTAGGGCGCAATCAGCCCCAGCATTTT
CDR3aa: CASSLGRNQPQHF

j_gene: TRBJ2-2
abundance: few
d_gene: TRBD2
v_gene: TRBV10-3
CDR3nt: TGTGCCATCAGTGAGTCGCGGGGGACCGGGGAGCTGTTTTTT
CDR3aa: CAISESRGTGELFF